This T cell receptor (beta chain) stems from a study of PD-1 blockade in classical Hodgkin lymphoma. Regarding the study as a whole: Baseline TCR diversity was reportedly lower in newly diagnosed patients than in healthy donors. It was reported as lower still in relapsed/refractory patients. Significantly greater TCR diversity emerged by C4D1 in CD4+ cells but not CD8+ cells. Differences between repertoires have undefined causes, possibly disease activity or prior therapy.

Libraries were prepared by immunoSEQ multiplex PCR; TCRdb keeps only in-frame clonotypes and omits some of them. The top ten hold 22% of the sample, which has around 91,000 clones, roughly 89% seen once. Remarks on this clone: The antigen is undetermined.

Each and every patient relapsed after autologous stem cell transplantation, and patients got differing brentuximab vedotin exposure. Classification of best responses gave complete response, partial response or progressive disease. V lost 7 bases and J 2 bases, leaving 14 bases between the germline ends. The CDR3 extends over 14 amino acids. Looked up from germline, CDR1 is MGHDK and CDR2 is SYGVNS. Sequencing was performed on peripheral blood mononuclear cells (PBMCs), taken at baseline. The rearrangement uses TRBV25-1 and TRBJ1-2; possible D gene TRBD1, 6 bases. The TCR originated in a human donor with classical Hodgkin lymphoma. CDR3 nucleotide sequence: TGTGCCAGCAACCCGACAGGAATGAACTATGGCTACACCTTC. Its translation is CASNPTGMNYGYTF.